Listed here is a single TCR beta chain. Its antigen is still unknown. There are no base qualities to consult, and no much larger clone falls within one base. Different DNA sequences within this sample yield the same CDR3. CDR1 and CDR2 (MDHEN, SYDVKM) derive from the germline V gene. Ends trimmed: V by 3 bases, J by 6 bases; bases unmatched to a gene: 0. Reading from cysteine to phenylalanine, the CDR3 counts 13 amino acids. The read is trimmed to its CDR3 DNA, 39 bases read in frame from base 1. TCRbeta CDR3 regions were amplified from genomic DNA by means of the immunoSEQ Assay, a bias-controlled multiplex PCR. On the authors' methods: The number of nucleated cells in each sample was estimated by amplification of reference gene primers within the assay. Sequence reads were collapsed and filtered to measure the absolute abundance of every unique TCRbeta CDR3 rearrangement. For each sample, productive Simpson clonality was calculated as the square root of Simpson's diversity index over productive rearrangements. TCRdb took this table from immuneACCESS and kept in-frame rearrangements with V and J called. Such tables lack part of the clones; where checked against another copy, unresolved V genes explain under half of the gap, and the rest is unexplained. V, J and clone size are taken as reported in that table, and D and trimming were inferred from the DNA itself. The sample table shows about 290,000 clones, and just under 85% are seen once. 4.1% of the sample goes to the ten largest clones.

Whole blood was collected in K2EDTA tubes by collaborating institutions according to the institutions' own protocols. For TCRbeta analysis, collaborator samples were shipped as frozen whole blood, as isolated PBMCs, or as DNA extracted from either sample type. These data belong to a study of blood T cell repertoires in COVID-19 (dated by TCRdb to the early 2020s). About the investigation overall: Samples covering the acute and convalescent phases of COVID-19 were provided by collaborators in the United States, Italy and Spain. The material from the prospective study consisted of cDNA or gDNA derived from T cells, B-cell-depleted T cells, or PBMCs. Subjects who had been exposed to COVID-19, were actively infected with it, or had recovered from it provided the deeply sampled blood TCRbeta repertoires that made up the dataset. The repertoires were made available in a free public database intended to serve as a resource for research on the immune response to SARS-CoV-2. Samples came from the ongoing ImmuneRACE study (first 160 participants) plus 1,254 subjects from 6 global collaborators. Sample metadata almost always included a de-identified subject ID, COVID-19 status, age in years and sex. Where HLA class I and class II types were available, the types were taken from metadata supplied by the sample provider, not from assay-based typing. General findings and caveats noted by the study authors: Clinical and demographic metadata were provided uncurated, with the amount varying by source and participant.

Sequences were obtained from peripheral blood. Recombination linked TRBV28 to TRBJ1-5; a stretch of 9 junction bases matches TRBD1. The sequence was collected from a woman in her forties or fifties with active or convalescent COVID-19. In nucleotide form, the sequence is TGTGCCAGCAGTTTGACAGGGGGTCAGCCCCAGCATTTT. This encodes CASSLTGGQPQHF. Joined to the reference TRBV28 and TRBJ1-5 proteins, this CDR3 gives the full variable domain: DVKVTQSSRYLVKRTGEKVFLECVQDMDHENMFWYRQDPGLGLRLIYFSYDVKMKEKGDIPEGYSVSREKKERFSLILESASTNQTSMYLCASSLTGGQPQHFGDGTRLSIL.